This TCR beta chain was sequenced for a study of human T cells and chemical hapten exposure. About the research overall: Sensitization employed 2% DPC on around 2 cm by around 2 cm of upper inner arm skin. Small discrepancies in pooled library volume mainly accounted for the varying TCR yields per sample.

In the authors' methods: Between about 23,224 and 750,000 TCRs appeared in each sample, and the median stood at approximately 100,000. TCRdb called the RACE reads again in MiXCR, with one record for every CDR3 protein. These V and J calls rely on TCRdb rather than the paper's analysis. Among 300,000 to 450,000 distinct CDR3 sequences listed, approximately 5.1% were seen once. As to time point: pre-sensitization, week 0. Treatment of the sample: therapeutic diphenylcyclopropenone sensitization with weekly scalp DPC. Extraction yielded total RNA from whole blood (unfractionated). The sequence derives from a woman aged 45-59 years with alopecia areata. Some clones in this sample may be carry-over from other donors' samples. The material was whole blood, obtained in connection with sensitization to the hapten diphenylcyclopropenone (DPC).

CDR3 amino acids: CASSRGGTGGLGEQFF. CDR3 nucleotide sequence: TGTGCCAGCAGTCGGGGAGGGACAGGGGGGTTGGGTGAGCAGTTCTTC. V and J are TRBV6-5 and TRBJ2-1; TRBD1 matches 11 bases. The CDR3 is 16 residues long. The V and J ends lost 5 bases and 9 bases, in that order; junction bases with no gene match: 12. Germline V gene data show CDR1 as MNHEY and CDR2 as SVGAGI.